Sequencing of this T cell receptor beta chain was carried out in a study of T cell responses to AZD1222 COVID-19 vaccine. The study's findings and limits: Samples come after the peak T cell response, not at day 14. Distributed over spike, vaccine-associated CD4 TCRs predominated at 160-218 and 743-854.

As to this clone: What it recognizes is unknown.

The germline CDR1 and CDR2 sequences are LGHNA and YNFKEQ. V gave up 6 bases and J gave up 1 base; unmatched junction bases: 4. CDR3 size: 15 residues. Measured with immunoSEQ multiplex PCR; TCRdb has only the in-frame clones, and not every one. Of 100,000 to 150,000 clones detected, just over 90% appear once; the ten largest clones hold 1.1%. Researchers grouped second doses given at about 4 or about 12 weeks into one pool. The source material was peripheral blood, sampled 28 days after the second AZD1222 dose. This clonotype originated in an adult who received the AZD1222 COVID-19 vaccine. The chain carries TRBV4-2 and TRBJ2-4; 9 bases agree with TRBD1. CDR3 region: CASSHGQGAKNIQYF. The CDR3 DNA follows: TGTGCCAGCAGTCACGGACAGGGGGCCAAAAACATTCAGTACTTC.